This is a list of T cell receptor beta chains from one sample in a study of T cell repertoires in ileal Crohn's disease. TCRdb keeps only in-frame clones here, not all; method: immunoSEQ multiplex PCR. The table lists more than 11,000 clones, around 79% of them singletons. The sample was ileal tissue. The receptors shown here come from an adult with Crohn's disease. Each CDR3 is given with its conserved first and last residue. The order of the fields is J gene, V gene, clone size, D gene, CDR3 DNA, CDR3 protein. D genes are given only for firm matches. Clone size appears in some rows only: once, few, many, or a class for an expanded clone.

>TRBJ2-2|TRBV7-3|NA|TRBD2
TGTGCCAGCAGCGTCTCGGGGGGAATAGCCGCCGGGGAGCTGTTTTTT
CASSVSGGIAAGELFF
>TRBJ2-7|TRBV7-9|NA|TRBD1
TGTGCCAGCAGCTTCGTACAGGGGCATCGCTACGAGCAGTACTTC
CASSFVQGHRYEQYF
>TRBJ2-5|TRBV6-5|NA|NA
TGTGCCAGCAGGAACCCGGGACTTCCGAAAGAGACCCAGTACTTC
CASRNPGLPKETQYF
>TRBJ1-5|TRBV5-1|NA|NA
TGCGCCAGCAGCTTGGCGGGCCGGGGGGATCAGCCCCAGCATTTT
CASSLAGRGDQPQHF
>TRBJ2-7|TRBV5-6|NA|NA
TGTGCCAGCAGCTTGTTTGGTTCCGGGCCCTACGAGCAGTACTTC
CASSLFGSGPYEQYF
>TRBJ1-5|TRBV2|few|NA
TGTGCCAGCAGTGAAGCGGGGGTTACCAATCAGCCCCAGCATTTT
CASSEAGVTNQPQHF
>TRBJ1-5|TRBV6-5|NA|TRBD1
TGTGCCAGCAGTCCCCGACAGGGATCGGGTCAGCCCCAGCATTTT
CASSPRQGSGQPQHF
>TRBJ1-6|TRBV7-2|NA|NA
TGTGCCAGCAGCGGTTTTTTGTATTCACCCCTCCACTTT
CASSGFLYSPLHF
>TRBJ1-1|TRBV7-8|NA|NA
TGTGCCAGCAGGGCCTTGTCCGGGGCGTCTACTGAAGCTTTCTTT
CASRALSGASTEAFF
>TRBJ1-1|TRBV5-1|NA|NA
TGCGCCAGCAGCCCAGAAAGTGAGGACACTGAAGCTTTCTTT
CASSPESEDTEAFF
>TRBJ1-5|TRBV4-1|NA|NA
TGCGCCAGCAGCCCCCGAGTCAGATATTATAGCAATCAGCCCCAGCATTTT
CASSPRVRYYSNQPQHF
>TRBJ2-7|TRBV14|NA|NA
TGTGCCAGCAGCCAAGGTGGCGGGGGCTTAATCTCCTACGAGCAGTACTTC
CASSQGGGGLISYEQYF
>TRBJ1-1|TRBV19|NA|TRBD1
TGTGCCAGTATCCAGGGGACAGGGAGGTACACTGAAGCTTTCTTT
CASIQGTGRYTEAFF
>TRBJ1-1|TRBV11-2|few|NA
TGTGCCAGCAGCTTAGAGGCCAGGGGCACTGAAGCTTTCTTT
CASSLEARGTEAFF
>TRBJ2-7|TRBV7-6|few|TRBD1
TGTGCCAGCAGCCTTGGGGACAGCAGCTCCTACGAGCAGTACTTC
CASSLGDSSSYEQYF
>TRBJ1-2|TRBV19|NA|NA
TGTGCCAGTAGTATGCGGGGAGAGGGTAATGGCTACACCTTC
CASSMRGEGNGYTF
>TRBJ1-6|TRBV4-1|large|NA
TGCGCCAGCAGCCAAGATGGCGATCGATCCTCACCCCTCCACTTT
CASSQDGDRSSPLHF
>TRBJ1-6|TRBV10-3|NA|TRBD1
TGTGCCACCCAGGCCTGGACAGGGCATAATTCACCCCTCCACTTT
CATQAWTGHNSPLHF
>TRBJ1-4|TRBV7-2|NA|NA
TGTGCCAGCAGGTGGGGACGGGAAAAACTGTTTTTT
CASRWGREKLFF
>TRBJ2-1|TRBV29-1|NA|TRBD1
TGCAGCGTCCTCTTGCCGGACAGGGTCAATGAGCAGTTCTTC
CSVLLPDRVNEQFF
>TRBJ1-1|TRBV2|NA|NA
TGTGCCAGCAGAACGAGCTGGATGAACACTGAAGCTTTCTTT
CASRTSWMNTEAFF
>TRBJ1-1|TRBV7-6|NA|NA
TGTGCCAGCAGCTTAGCGGACAGAACAACCACTGAAGCTTTCTTT
CASSLADRTTTEAFF
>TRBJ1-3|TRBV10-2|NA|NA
TGCGCCAGCAGTGAGAACTGGCAGGGTTGGGAAATCGGGCACACCATATATTTT
CASSENWQGWEIGHTIYF
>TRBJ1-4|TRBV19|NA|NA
TGTGCCAGTAGTTTGGGCAGCCTGGGGGAAAAACTGTTTTTT
CASSLGSLGEKLFF
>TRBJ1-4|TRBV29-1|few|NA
TGCAGCGTCGTAGGAGCGGGAACTAATGAAAAACTGTTTTTT
CSVVGAGTNEKLFF
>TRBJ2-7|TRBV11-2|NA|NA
TGTGCCAGCAGCTTAGCTGCGGGGGCCAGCTACGAGCAGTACTTC
CASSLAAGASYEQYF
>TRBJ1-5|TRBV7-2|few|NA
TGTGCCAGCAGCCTGGGAGGGGGAGCGTATAGCAATCAGCCCCAGCATTTT
CASSLGGGAYSNQPQHF
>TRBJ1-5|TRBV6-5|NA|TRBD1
TGTGCCAGCAGTCCGACAGGGGGCGGCCAGCCCCAGCATTTT
CASSPTGGGQPQHF
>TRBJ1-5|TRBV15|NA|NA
TGTGCCACCAGCGGACCCACCGGCGGCAATCAGCCCCAGCATTTT
CATSGPTGGNQPQHF
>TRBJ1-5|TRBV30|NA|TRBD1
TGTGCCTGGAGTCCTCGACAGGGGTTACATCAGCCCCAGCATTTT
CAWSPRQGLHQPQHF
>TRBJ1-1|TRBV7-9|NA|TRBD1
TGTGCCAGCAGTCATCGGACAGGGAACACTGAAGCTTTCTTT
CASSHRTGNTEAFF
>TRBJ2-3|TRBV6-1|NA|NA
TGTGCCAGCAGTGAAAGGTGGAGCGCCACAGATACGCAGTATTTT
CASSERWSATDTQYF
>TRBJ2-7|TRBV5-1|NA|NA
TGCGCCAGCAGCTTGATCGGATACGAGCAGTACTTC
CASSLIGYEQYF
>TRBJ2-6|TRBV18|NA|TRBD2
TGTGCCAGCTCACCAGCTTTAGTATCGTCGGGGGGAGTGGGCAACGTCCTGACTTTC
CASSPALVSSGGVGNVLTF
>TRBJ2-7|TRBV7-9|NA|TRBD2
TGTGCCAGCAGCTTTTCCGGGACTAGCGCATACGAGCAGTACTTC
CASSFSGTSAYEQYF
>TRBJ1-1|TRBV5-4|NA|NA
TGTGCCAGCAGCTTGGGGGGACCTTCTTGGGGCACTGAAGCTTTCTTT
CASSLGGPSWGTEAFF
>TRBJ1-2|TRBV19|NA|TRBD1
TGTGCCAGTAGTATAGATTGGGACAGCCCCTATGGCTACACCTTC
CASSIDWDSPYGYTF